The 7 T cell receptor beta chains below all came from one sample that was sequenced in a study of shared clonotypes between healthy human individuals. Clones were sequenced by immunoSEQ multiplex PCR, and TCRdb holds only the in-frame ones, with some missing. The table records fewer than 1.6 million clones, about 98.5% of them present only once. Sequences were obtained from naive CD4+ T cells sorted from blood. Subset reported: CD45RA+ positively selected. These receptors all stem from a man aged 25 to 40 in good health.

The rearrangement uses TRBV4-1 and TRBJ1-2, with a tentative D call TRBD1 (5 bases). The germline V gene has CDR1 MGHRA and CDR2 YSYEKL. The germline V and J ends were trimmed by 1 base and 2 bases, with 14 bases remaining between them. This CDR3 contains 16 residues. CDR3 loop: CASSQVGTAGNYGYTF. For the CDR3, the DNA is TGCGCCAGCAGCCAAGTGGGGACCGCTGGAAACTATGGCTACACCTTC.

V usage is TRBV18 and J usage is TRBJ2-5; D might be TRBD2 (5 bases). With 2 bases removed from V and 5 bases from J, the gap between germline ends came to 15 bases. This CDR3 is built from 15 residues. CDR1 is KGHSH, CDR2 LQKENI, per germline. The CDR3 is CASSPFAGEQETQYF. In DNA form, the CDR3 reads TGTGCCAGCTCACCATTCGCCGGGGAACAGGAGACCCAGTACTTC. Drawing the rest from reference TRBV18 and TRBJ2-5, the complete variable domain is NAGVMQNPRHLVRRRGQEARLRCSPMKGHSHVYWYRQLPEEGLKFMVYLQKENIIDESGMPKERFSAEFPKEGPSILRIQQVVRGDSAAYFCASSPFAGEQETQYFGPGTRLLVL.

The J gene is TRBJ2-1, the V gene TRBV29-1; 7 nucleotides match TRBD1. J was trimmed by 9 bases and V by 7 bases; bases with no gene match: 3. Germline values: CDR1 SQVTM, CDR2 ANQGSEA. CDR3 length equals 10 residues. This CDR3 reads CSASGGEQFF. CDR3 nucleotide sequence: TGCAGCGCATCAGGGGGTGAGCAGTTCTTC.

The chain recombines TRBV29-1 with TRBJ1-1; 7 positions agree with TRBD1. Germline CDR1 and CDR2: SQVTM and ANQGSEA. The CDR3 has 14 residues. Trimming took 6 bases from V and 0 from J; bases not matched to a gene: 7. CDR3: CSVARTGVNTEAFF. CDR3 in DNA: TGCAGCGTCGCACGGACAGGAGTGAACACTGAAGCTTTCTTT. Based on the CDR3 plus reference TRBV29-1 and TRBJ1-1, the full variable domain is SAVISQKPSRDICQRGTSLTIQCQVDSQVTMMFWYRQQPGQSLTLIATANQGSEATYESGFVIDKFPISRPNLTFSTLTVSNMSPEDSSIYLCSVARTGVNTEAFFGQGTRLTVV.

The genes are TRBV6-4 and TRBJ2-3; 9 bases map to TRBD2. This CDR3 region has 14 residues. V lost 5 bases to trimming and J lost 4 bases; unmatched junction nucleotides: 4. Looked up from germline, CDR1 is MRHNA and CDR2 is SNTAGT. As DNA, the CDR3 is TGTGCCAGCAGTCCCAGCGGGAGGTCAGATACGCAGTATTTT. Encoded protein: CASSPSGRSDTQYF.

J is TRBJ2-1 and V is TRBV7-9; 10 nucleotides line up with TRBD2. The CDR3 extends over 15 amino acids. V was pared by 5 bases and J by 5 bases, with 6 bases of the junction left unmatched. Per germline, CDR1 SEHNR and CDR2 FQNEAQ (reference sequence). The CDR3, as DNA: TGTGCCAGCAGCCGCTTACTAGCGGGAAACAATGAGCAGTTCTTC. This codes for CASSRLLAGNNEQFF. The complete variable domain, with remaining parts taken from reference TRBV7-9 and TRBJ2-1, reads DTGVSQNPRHKITKRGQNVTFRCDPISEHNRLYWYRQTLGQGPEFLTYFQNEAQLEKSRLLSDRFSAERPKGSFSTLEIQRTEQGDSAMYLCASSRLLAGNNEQFFGPGTRLTVL.

This sequence joins TRBV7-8 and TRBJ1-5, with D possibly TRBD1 on 5 matching bases. This CDR3 comprises 14 residues. V lost 3 bases, J lost 8 bases, and 14 bases lay in between. CDR1 is SGHVS and CDR2 is FQNEAQ in the germline V gene. The CDR3 reads CASSFGQGREPQHF. The CDR3, as DNA: TGTGCCAGCAGCTTCGGGCAGGGAAGGGAGCCCCAGCATTTT.